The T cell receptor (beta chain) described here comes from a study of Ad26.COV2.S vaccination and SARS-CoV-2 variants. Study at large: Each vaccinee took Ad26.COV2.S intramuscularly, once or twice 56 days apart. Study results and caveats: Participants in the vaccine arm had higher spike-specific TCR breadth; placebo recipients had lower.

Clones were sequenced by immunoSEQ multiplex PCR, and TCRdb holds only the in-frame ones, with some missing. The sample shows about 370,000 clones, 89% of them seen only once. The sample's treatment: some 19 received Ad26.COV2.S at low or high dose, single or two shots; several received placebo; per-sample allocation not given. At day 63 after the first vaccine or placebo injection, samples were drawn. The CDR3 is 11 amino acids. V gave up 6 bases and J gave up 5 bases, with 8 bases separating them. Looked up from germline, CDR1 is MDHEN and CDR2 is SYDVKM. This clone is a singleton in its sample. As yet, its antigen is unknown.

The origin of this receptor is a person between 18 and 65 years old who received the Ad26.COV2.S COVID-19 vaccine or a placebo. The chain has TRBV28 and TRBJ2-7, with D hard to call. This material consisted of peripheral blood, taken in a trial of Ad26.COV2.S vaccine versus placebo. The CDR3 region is CASSLRDEQYF. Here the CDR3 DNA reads TGTGCCAGCAGCCTACGAGACGAGCAGTACTTC.